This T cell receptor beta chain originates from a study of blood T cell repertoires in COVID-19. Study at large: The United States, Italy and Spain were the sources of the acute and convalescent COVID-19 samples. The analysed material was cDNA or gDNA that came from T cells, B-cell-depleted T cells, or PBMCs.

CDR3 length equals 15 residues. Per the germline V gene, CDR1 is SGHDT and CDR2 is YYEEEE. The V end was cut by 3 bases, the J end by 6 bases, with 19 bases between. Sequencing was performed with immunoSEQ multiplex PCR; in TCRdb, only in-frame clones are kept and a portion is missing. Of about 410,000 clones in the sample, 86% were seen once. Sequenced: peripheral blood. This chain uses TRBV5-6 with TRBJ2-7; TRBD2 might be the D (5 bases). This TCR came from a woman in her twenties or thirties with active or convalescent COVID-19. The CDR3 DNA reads TGTGCCAGCAGCTCGATAACCGGGAACCTGGGCGAGCAGTACTTC. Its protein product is CASSSITGNLGEQYF.